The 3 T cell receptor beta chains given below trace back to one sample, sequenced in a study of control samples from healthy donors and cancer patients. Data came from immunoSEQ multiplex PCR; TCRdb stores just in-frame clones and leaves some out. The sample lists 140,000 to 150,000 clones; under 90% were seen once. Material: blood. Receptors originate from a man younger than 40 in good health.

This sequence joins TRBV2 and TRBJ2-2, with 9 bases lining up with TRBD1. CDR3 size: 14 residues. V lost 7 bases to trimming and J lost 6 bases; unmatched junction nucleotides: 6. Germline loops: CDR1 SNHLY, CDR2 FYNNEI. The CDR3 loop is CASKLTGGAGELFF. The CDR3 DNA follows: TGTGCCAGCAAACTCACAGGGGGCGCCGGGGAGCTGTTTTTT.

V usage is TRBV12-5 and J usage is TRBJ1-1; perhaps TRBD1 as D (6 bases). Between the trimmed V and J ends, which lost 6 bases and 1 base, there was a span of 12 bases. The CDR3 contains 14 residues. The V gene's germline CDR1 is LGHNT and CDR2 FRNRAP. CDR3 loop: CASGQGIANTEAFF. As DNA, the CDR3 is TGTGCTAGTGGCCAGGGGATCGCGAACACTGAAGCTTTCTTT. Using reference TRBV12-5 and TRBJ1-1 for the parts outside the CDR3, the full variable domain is DARVTQTPRHKVTEMGQEVTMRCQPILGHNTVFWYRQTMMQGLELLAYFRNRAPLDDSGMPKDRFSAEMPDATLATLKIQPSEPRDSAVYFCASGQGIANTEAFFGQGTRLTVV.

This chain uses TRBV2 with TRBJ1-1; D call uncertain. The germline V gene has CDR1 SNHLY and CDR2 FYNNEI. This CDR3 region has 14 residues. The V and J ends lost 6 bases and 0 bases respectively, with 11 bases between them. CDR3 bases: TGTGCCAGCAGCAGACTAGAGCTGAACACTGAAGCTTTCTTT. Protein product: CASSRLELNTEAFF.